One sample yielded the 3 T cell receptor beta chains listed below, sequenced in a study of immune cell composition in non-small cell lung cancer. TCRdb keeps only in-frame clones here, not all; method: immunoSEQ multiplex PCR. There are 14,000 or so clones in the sample; over 75% occur only once, and over 8.5% lies in the top ten. Specimen: lung tumor tissue. These receptors originate from a human donor with non-small cell lung cancer.

This CDR3 is CASSRLAGGVHEQFF. For the CDR3, the DNA is TGTGCCAGTAGTCGGCTAGCGGGAGGGGTCCATGAGCAGTTCTTC. V usage is TRBV19 and J usage is TRBJ2-1, with 12 positions matching TRBD2. Germline V gene sequence: CDR1 LNHDA, CDR2 SQIVND (reference sequence). V was clipped by 5 bases and J by 8 bases; unmatched bases: 7. CDR3 size: 15 residues.

This chain uses TRBV19 with TRBJ2-7; no clear D. Per germline, CDR1 LNHDA and CDR2 SQIVND (reference sequence). V lost 0 bases and J lost 2, with 11 bases in between. The CDR3 spans 15 residues. The CDR3 DNA sequence: TGTGCCAGTAGTATAGATTGGGGTAACCCCTACGAGCAGTACTTC. It specifies CASSIDWGNPYEQYF.

The V gene is TRBV29-1, the J gene TRBJ2-3, with D unclear. CDR1 and CDR2 from the germline V gene are SQVTM and ANQGSEA. This CDR3 region has 13 residues. Trimming pared 3 bases from V and 0 bases from J, leaving 7 bases between. The CDR3 coding sequence is TGCAGCGTTGACAGGCATAGCACAGATACGCAGTATTTT. This translates into CSVDRHSTDTQYF.